One sample yielded the 32 T cell receptor beta chains listed below, sequenced in a study of shared clonotypes between healthy human individuals (dated by TCRdb to between 2020 and 2021). The library was generated by the immunoSEQ multiplex PCR assay. In TCRdb, the immuneACCESS table is reduced to in-frame sequences with V and J assigned. These tables do not hold every clone; where another copy was compared, an unresolved V gene accounts for under half, and the others remain unexplained. The sample table records millions of clones; roughly 91% of these occur just once. The top ten clones comprise more than 1.5% of the sample. CD8 naive samples were obtained by positive selection for CCR7 among CD45RO-negative cells, yielding a CD45RA+CCR7+ population from which TemRA cells were excluded. The specimen sequenced was naive CD8+ T cells from PBMCs. The label giving this sample's cell subset or site can be read as: CD45RA+CCR7+. The receptors were sampled from a man aged 18 to 30 in good health. Some clones in this sample may be carry-over from other donors' samples.

As regards this clone: The same CDR3 is also encoded by other DNA sequences in this sample. This chain joins TRBV11-2 and TRBJ2-1, with 13 bases that match TRBD2. This CDR3 has 15 residues. CDR1 and CDR2 from the germline V gene are SGHAT and FQNNGV. The trim removed 1 base at V and 9 bases at J, leaving 3 bases unmatched. The CDR3 DNA reads TGTGCCAGCAGCTTAGGGACTAGCGGGAGATCTGAGCAGTTCTTC. Translated, it gives CASSLGTSGRSEQFF.

This clone occurred a few times. Other nucleotide sequences from this sample produce the same CDR3. This chain joins TRBV4-3 and TRBJ2-2; TRBD2 agrees at 11 bases. Trimming removed 1 base from V and 5 bases from J; junction bases left unmatched: 6. CDR1 and CDR2 (germline): LGHNA, YSLEER. There are 17 residues in the CDR3. CDR3 residues: CASSQGTSGSYTGELFF. In DNA, the CDR3 is TGCGCCAGCAGCCAAGGCACTAGCGGGAGTTATACCGGGGAGCTGTTTTTT.

On this clone itself: Within the sample, other DNA sequences also encode this same CDR3. The V gene is TRBV7-9, the J gene TRBJ2-7; D is ambiguous. Germline V gene data show CDR1 as SEHNR and CDR2 as FQNEAQ (reference sequence). Trimming removed 4 bases at V and 1 base at J, with 8 bases between. The CDR3 covers 13 residues. CDR3 bases: TGTGCCAGCAGCTCGACGGCATCCTACGAGCAGTACTTC. Translating it yields CASSSTASYEQYF.

V is TRBV9 and J is TRBJ2-1; either TRBD1 or TRBD2 may supply D (5 bases each). This CDR3 contains 13 residues. V was shortened by 4 bases and J by 13 bases, with 18 bases between the two germline ends. Germline-derived CDR1 and CDR2 are SGDLS and YYNGEE. The CDR3 loop is CASSTRGWDPQFF. The CDR3 DNA reads as TGTGCCAGCAGCACCAGAGGGTGGGACCCACAGTTCTTC. Full variable domain (remainder filled in from reference TRBV9 and TRBJ2-1): DSGVTQTPKHLITATGQRVTLRCSPRSGDLSVYWYQQSLDQGLQFLIQYYNGEERAKGNILERFSAQQFPDLHSELNLSSLELGDSALYFCASSTRGWDPQFFGPGTRLTVL.

The rearrangement links TRBV14 to TRBJ1-4; tentative D call: TRBD1 (6 bases). Trimming took 4 bases from V and 5 from J, leaving 20 bases between them. The CDR3 covers 17 residues. Germline V CDR1 and CDR2: SGHDN, FVKESK. The CDR3 region is CASSLRRGPRPNEKLFF. The CDR3 DNA sequence: TGTGCCAGCAGCCTACGGCGGGGGCCGAGACCGAATGAAAAACTGTTTTTT.

This clone was detected only once. The chain joins TRBV4-2 to TRBJ2-1, with 11 bases matching TRBD2. Germline CDR1 is LGHNA and CDR2 is YNFKEQ. V lost 3 bases, J lost 5 bases, and 15 bases stayed unmatched. This CDR3 has 19 residues. The CDR3 DNA reads TGTGCCAGCAGCCAGGACGATATAGCGGGAGGGCCGAGGAACAATGAGCAGTTCTTC. Translating gives CASSQDDIAGGPRNNEQFF.

The V and J genes are TRBV27 and TRBJ2-1; 7 positions agree with TRBD2. CDR3 length equals 14 residues. Germline assignment: CDR1 MNHEY and CDR2 SMNVEV (reference sequence). The trim removed 5 bases at V and 9 bases at J, leaving 10 bases unmatched. This CDR3 reads CASSPLAGISEQFF. In DNA form, the CDR3 reads TGTGCCAGCAGTCCCTTAGCGGGTATCAGTGAGCAGTTCTTC.

The chain is built from TRBV4-3 and TRBJ2-1; 11 nucleotides match TRBD2. Germline-derived CDR1 and CDR2 are LGHNA and YSLEER. The CDR3 loop spans 17 amino acids. Losses at the gene ends were 0 bases for V and 10 bases for J; bases not matched to a gene: 11. As DNA, the CDR3 is TGCGCCAGCAGCCAAGATCTCCTGACTAGCGGGGTTCCGGAGCAGTTCTTC. The encoded protein is CASSQDLLTSGVPEQFF.

This chain uses TRBV5-4 with TRBJ2-7; either TRBD1 or TRBD2 may supply D (5 bases each). Deletions cut 0 bases from V and 2 bases from J, with 12 bases between. The CDR3 is 15 amino acids. The germline gives CDR1 SGHNT, CDR2 YYREEE (reference sequence). The CDR3 DNA sequence: TGTGCCAGCAGCTTGGCAGGCCGGGGCCCCTACGAGCAGTACTTC. Protein: CASSLAGRGPYEQYF.

The genes are TRBV11-2 and TRBJ1-3; D is ambiguous. Germline values: CDR1 SGHAT, CDR2 FQNNGV. The CDR3 consists of 15 residues. Trimming removed 1 base from V and 0 bases from J, with 7 bases in between. The CDR3 region has the DNA TGTGCCAGCAGCTTAGGCCCTGACTCTGGAAACACCATATATTTT. This encodes CASSLGPDSGNTIYF.

The chain employs TRBV18 and TRBJ2-5; no clear D. The germline V and J ends were trimmed by 6 bases and 2 bases, with 10 bases remaining between them. CDR3 size: 13 residues. The germline CDR1 and CDR2 sequences are KGHSH and LQKENI. The CDR3 loop reads CASSSPTQETQYF. DNA for the CDR3: TGTGCCAGCTCCTCCCCGACTCAAGAGACCCAGTACTTC.

In regard to this clone: Different DNA sequences within this sample yield the same CDR3. The genes are TRBV27 and TRBJ2-1; D ambiguous. V lost 1 base to trimming and J lost 4 bases, with 5 bases between them. Germline V CDR1 and CDR2: MNHEY, SMNVEV (reference sequence). The CDR3 totals 13 residues. This CDR3 is CASSLFAYNEQFF. The DNA of the CDR3 is TGTGCCAGCAGTTTATTTGCTTACAATGAGCAGTTCTTC.

V gene TRBV9 combines with J gene TRBJ1-4, with D possibly TRBD1 on 5 matching bases. Germline CDR1 is SGDLS and CDR2 is YYNGEE. The CDR3 has 15 residues. V lost 0 bases and J 8 bases, leaving 14 bases between the germline ends. CDR3 DNA: TGTGCCAGCAGCGTAGTATCGGGACCCCGAGAAAAACTGTTTTTT. It translates to CASSVVSGPREKLFF.

J is TRBJ2-7 and V is TRBV4-1, with D possibly being TRBD1 (5 bases). With 3 bases removed from V and 2 bases from J, the gap between germline ends came to 14 bases. CDR3 length: 15 amino acids. Germline V gene sequence: CDR1 MGHRA, CDR2 YSYEKL. The CDR3 loop reads CASSHGVGRTYEQYF. The CDR3 nucleotides are TGCGCCAGCAGCCACGGCGTGGGGCGGACCTACGAGCAGTACTTC.

The V gene is TRBV27, the J gene TRBJ2-1; a weak D match, TRBD2 (5 bases). V gave up 7 bases and J gave up 6 bases, with 13 bases separating them. Germline CDR1 is MNHEY and CDR2 is SMNVEV (reference sequence). This CDR3 is built from 13 residues. This CDR3 reads CASTEPGGNEQFF. The CDR3 nucleotides are TGTGCCAGCACTGAACCTGGAGGCAATGAGCAGTTCTTC.

Regarding this clone: Within the sample, other DNA sequences also encode this same CDR3. The chain recombines TRBV29-1 with TRBJ1-2; 7 bases are a match to TRBD1. Per the germline V gene, CDR1 is SQVTM and CDR2 is ANQGSEA. J was trimmed by 11 bases and V by 7 bases; bases with no gene match: 13. The CDR3 is 12 residues long. CDR3 region: CSAGRDRGGYTF. CDR3 bases: TGCAGCGCTGGACGGGACAGAGGTGGTTACACCTTC. Complete variable domain (other parts from reference TRBV29-1 and TRBJ1-2): SAVISQKPSRDICQRGTSLTIQCQVDSQVTMMFWYRQQPGQSLTLIATANQGSEATYESGFVIDKFPISRPNLTFSTLTVSNMSPEDSSIYLCSAGRDRGGYTFGSGTRLTVV.

Comments on this clone: The sample contains more than one DNA sequence encoding this CDR3. CDR3 nucleotide sequence: TGTGCCAGCAGTTACGGGGCTTCCTACGAGCAGTACTTC. Translation: CASSYGASYEQYF. J is TRBJ2-7 and V is TRBV27; possibly TRBD1 or TRBD2 for D (5 bases each). CDR1 MNHEY and CDR2 SMNVEV come from the germline V gene (reference sequence). Trimming shortened V by 4 bases and J by 1 base, and 8 bases separated the two germline ends. This CDR3 comprises 13 residues.

This clone was detected once. J is TRBJ2-5 and V is TRBV28; no clear D gene. From germline, CDR1 is MDHEN and CDR2 SYDVKM. The V end lost 5 bases, the J end lost 2 bases, and 15 bases lay between the germline ends. The CDR3 is 15 residues long. The DNA for the CDR3 is TGTGCCAGCAGTCCAAGAACTAACTGGCAAGAGACCCAGTACTTC. Amino acid sequence: CASSPRTNWQETQYF.

The chain is built from TRBV10-3 and TRBJ2-3; no reliable D call. V lost 0 bases, J lost 5 bases, and 18 bases lay in between. The length of the CDR3 is 17 residues. Germline CDR1 and CDR2: ENHRY and SYGVKD. For the CDR3, the DNA is TGTGCCATCAGTGAGTCGACGTTGGCAGGAGAGGAAGATACGCAGTATTTT. This codes for CAISESTLAGEEDTQYF.

This rearrangement joins TRBV9 to TRBJ2-1; 7 positions agree with TRBD2. Germline CDR1 SGDLS, CDR2 YYNGEE. V trimming: 2 bases; J trimming: 4 bases; junction bases outside the gene matches: 18. The CDR3 loop spans 19 amino acids. The CDR3 is CASSVFSSGAGEKYNEQFF. For the CDR3, the DNA is TGTGCCAGCAGCGTTTTTTCCTCTGGGGCGGGAGAAAAGTACAATGAGCAGTTCTTC.

V usage is TRBV11-2 and J usage is TRBJ2-6, with a possible D match to TRBD1 (6 bases). Per the germline V gene, CDR1 is SGHAT and CDR2 is FQNNGV. The CDR3 contains 17 residues. Deletions cut 6 bases from V and 0 bases from J, with 15 bases between. In nucleotides, the CDR3 is TGTGCCAGCAGTATATGGGACACTCACTCTGGGGCCAACGTCCTGACTTTC. Protein sequence: CASSIWDTHSGANVLTF. The whole variable domain, filled in from reference TRBV11-2 and TRBJ2-6, reads EAGVAQSPRYKIIEKRQSVAFWCNPISGHATLYWYQQILGQGPKLLIQFQNNGVVDDSQLPKDRFSAERLKGVDSTLKIQPAKLEDSAVYLCASSIWDTHSGANVLTFGAGSRLTVL.

The rearrangement joins TRBV7-9 to TRBJ2-7, with 9 nucleotides matching TRBD1. J was trimmed by 4 bases and V by 2 bases; bases with no gene match: 3. CDR3 size: 14 residues. The germline V gene encodes CDR1 SEHNR and CDR2 FQNEAQ (reference sequence). The CDR3 DNA reads TGTGCCAGCAGCTTAACAGGGGGCGGGTACGAGCAGTACTTC. Amino acid sequence: CASSLTGGGYEQYF.

The J gene is TRBJ2-7, the V gene TRBV5-6, with D perhaps being TRBD1 or TRBD2 (6 bases each). CDR1 is SGHDT and CDR2 is YYEEEE in the germline V gene. This CDR3 contains 16 residues. Trimming took off 1 base at V and 0 bases at J, with 14 bases between the two ends. CDR3 protein: CASSLWFGGDSYEQYF. The CDR3 nucleotides read TGTGCCAGCAGCTTGTGGTTCGGGGGCGACTCCTACGAGCAGTACTTC. Variable domain in full (rest from reference TRBV5-6 and TRBJ2-7): DAGVTQSPTHLIKTRGQQVTLRCSPKSGHDTVSWYQQALGQGPQFIFQYYEEEERQRGNFPDRFSGHQFPNYSSELNVNALLLGDSALYLCASSLWFGGDSYEQYFGPGTRLTVT.

Details on this clone: The same CDR3 can be traced to other DNA sequences in this sample. The chain carries TRBV7-9 and TRBJ2-2; D gene uncertain. Deletions cut 2 bases from V and 2 bases from J, with 9 bases between. The germline gives CDR1 SEHNR, CDR2 FQNEAQ (reference sequence). The CDR3 loop spans 15 amino acids. The CDR3 protein is CASSLRQTNTGELFF. CDR3 DNA: TGTGCCAGCAGCTTACGGCAGACTAACACCGGGGAGCTGTTTTTT.

The sample holds many counts of this clone. This sample also contains other DNA sequences that code for the same CDR3. This rearrangement joins TRBV27 to TRBJ1-5, with D hard to call. V lost 1 base, J lost 0 bases, and 1 base lay in between. Germline V CDR1 and CDR2: MNHEY, SMNVEV (reference sequence). The CDR3 covers 13 residues. The chain's CDR3 is CASSLFSNQPQHF. The DNA of the CDR3 is TGTGCCAGCAGTTTATTTAGCAATCAGCCCCAGCATTTT.

This rearrangement joins TRBV27 to TRBJ1-5; D may be TRBD1 (5 bases). V dropped 8 bases and J dropped 2 bases, with 22 bases sitting between them. CDR3 length: 17 amino acids. Per the germline V gene, CDR1 is MNHEY and CDR2 is SMNVEV (reference sequence). CDR3 amino acids: CASRRQKPQGGNQPQHF. The CDR3 DNA reads as TGTGCCAGCCGCCGACAAAAACCGCAGGGCGGCAATCAGCCCCAGCATTTT.

V and J are TRBV6-5 and TRBJ2-7, with D perhaps matching TRBD1 or TRBD2 (6 bases each). The V end was cut by 0 bases, the J end by 2 bases, with 11 bases between. CDR1 is MNHEY, CDR2 SVGAGI, per germline. This CDR3 comprises 15 residues. CDR3 protein: CASSYSNREAYEQYF. The CDR3 coding sequence is TGTGCCAGCAGTTACTCGAACAGGGAGGCCTACGAGCAGTACTTC.

V usage is TRBV7-9 and J usage is TRBJ1-1; D might be TRBD1 (6 bases). V shed 4 bases and J shed 0 bases, with 15 bases lying between them. The V gene's germline CDR1 is SEHNR and CDR2 FQNEAQ (reference sequence). The CDR3 contains 16 residues. In DNA form, the CDR3 reads TGTGCCAGCAGCTCGACAGGCCCCGCCATGAACACTGAAGCTTTCTTT. This sequence encodes CASSSTGPAMNTEAFF.

This chain connects TRBV29-1 to TRBJ1-2; 7 bases fit TRBD1. V shed 1 base, J shed 4 bases, and the junction held 6 bases outside the gene matches. This CDR3 contains 14 residues. Germline V CDR1 and CDR2: SQVTM, ANQGSEA. The CDR3 here is CSVEVIDRAYGYTF. CDR3 sequence (DNA): TGCAGCGTTGAAGTCATCGACAGGGCCTATGGCTACACCTTC.

The V gene is TRBV6-1, the J gene TRBJ2-7; TRBD2 matches at 7 bases. The CDR3 length is 15 residues. V trimming: 8 bases; J trimming: 2 bases; junction bases outside the gene matches: 12. Germline V gene sequence: CDR1 MNHNS, CDR2 SASEGT. The CDR3 is CASGSSGVFAYEQYF. For the CDR3, the DNA is TGTGCCAGCGGATCTAGCGGAGTTTTTGCCTACGAGCAGTACTTC.

This clone was seen just once. V and J are TRBV6-5 and TRBJ2-1; D is unresolved. CDR1 and CDR2 from the germline V gene are MNHEY and SVGAGI. Deletions cut 10 bases from V and 5 bases from J, with 9 bases between. CDR3 size: 11 residues. Here the CDR3 DNA reads TGTGCCACCTTGACACACAATGAGCAGTTCTTC. Translating gives CATLTHNEQFF.

CDR3 residues: CASSISGSYDETQYF. The CDR3 region has the DNA TGTGCCAGTAGTATCAGCGGGAGCTACGACGAGACCCAGTACTTC. The rearrangement links TRBV19 to TRBJ2-5; 8 positions match TRBD2. Germline V gene data show CDR1 as LNHDA and CDR2 as SQIVND (reference sequence). The CDR3 totals 15 residues. The trim removed 3 bases at V and 5 bases at J, leaving 8 bases unmatched.